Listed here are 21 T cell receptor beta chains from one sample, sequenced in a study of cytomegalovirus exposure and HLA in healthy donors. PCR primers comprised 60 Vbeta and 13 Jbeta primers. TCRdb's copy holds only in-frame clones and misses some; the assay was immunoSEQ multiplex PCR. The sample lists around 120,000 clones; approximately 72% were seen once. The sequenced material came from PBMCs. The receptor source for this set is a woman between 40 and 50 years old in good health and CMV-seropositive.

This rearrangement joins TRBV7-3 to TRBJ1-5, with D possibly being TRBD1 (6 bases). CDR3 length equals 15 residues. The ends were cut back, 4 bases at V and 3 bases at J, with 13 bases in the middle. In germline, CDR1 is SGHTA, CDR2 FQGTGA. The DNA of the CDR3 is TGTGCCAGCAGCTCAATCGGACAGCTCAATCAGCCCCAGCATTTT. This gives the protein CASSSIGQLNQPQHF.

This chain's CDR3 is CASSEGGTGIYGYTF. CDR3 coding DNA: TGTGCCAGCAGTGAAGGTGGGACAGGGATCTATGGCTACACCTTC. The V gene is TRBV25-1, the J gene TRBJ1-2, with 9 bases aligning to TRBD1. The CDR3 is 15 residues long. Germline loops: CDR1 MGHDK, CDR2 SYGVNS. The ends lost 2 bases at V and 4 bases at J; junction bases unmatched: 5.

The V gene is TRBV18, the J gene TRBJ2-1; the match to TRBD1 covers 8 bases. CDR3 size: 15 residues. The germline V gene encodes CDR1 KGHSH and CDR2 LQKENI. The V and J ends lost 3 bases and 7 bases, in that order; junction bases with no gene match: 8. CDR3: CASSPAPHRGNEQFF. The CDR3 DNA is TGTGCCAGCTCACCGGCCCCGCACAGGGGGAATGAGCAGTTCTTC.

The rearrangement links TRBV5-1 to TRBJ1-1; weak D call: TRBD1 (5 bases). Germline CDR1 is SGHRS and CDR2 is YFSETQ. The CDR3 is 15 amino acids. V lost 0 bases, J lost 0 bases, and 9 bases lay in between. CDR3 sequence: CASSLVPGMNTEAFF. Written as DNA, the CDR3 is TGCGCCAGCAGCTTGGTTCCAGGGATGAACACTGAAGCTTTCTTT. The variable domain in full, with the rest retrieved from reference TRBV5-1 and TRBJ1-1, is KAGVTQTPRYLIKTRGQQVTLSCSPISGHRSVSWYQQTPGQGLQFLFEYFSETQRNKGNFPGRFSGRQFSNSRSEMNVSTLELGDSALYLCASSLVPGMNTEAFFGQGTRLTVV.

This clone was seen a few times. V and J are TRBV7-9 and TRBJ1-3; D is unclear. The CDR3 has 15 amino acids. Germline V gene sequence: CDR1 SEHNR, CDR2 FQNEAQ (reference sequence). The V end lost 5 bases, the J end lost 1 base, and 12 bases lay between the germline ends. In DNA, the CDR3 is TGTGCCAGCAGCCAACACGGGAGTTCTGGAAACACCATATATTTT. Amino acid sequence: CASSQHGSSGNTIYF.

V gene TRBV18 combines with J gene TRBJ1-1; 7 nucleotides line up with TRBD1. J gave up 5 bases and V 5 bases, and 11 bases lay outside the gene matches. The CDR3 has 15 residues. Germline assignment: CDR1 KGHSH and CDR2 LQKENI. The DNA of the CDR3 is TGTGCCAGCTCAGCCGACAGGGTCTATGGGACTGAAGCTTTCTTT. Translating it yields CASSADRVYGTEAFF.

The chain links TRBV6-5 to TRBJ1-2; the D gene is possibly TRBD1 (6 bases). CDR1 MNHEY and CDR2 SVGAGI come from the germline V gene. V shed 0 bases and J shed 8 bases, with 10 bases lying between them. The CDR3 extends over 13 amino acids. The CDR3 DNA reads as TGTGCCAGCAGTTACTCAACAGGGATAGGCTACACCTTC. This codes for CASSYSTGIGYTF.

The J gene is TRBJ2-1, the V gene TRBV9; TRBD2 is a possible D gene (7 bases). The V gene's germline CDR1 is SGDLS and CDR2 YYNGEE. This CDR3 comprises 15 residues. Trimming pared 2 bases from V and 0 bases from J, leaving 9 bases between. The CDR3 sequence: CASSVGGASYNEQFF. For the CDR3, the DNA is TGTGCCAGCAGCGTGGGGGGGGCCTCCTACAATGAGCAGTTCTTC.

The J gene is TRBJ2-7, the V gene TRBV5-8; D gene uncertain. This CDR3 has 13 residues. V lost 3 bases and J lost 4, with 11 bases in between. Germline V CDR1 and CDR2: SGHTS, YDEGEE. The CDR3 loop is CASSSIQIYEQYF. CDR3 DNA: TGTGCCAGCAGCTCTATACAGATTTACGAGCAGTACTTC.

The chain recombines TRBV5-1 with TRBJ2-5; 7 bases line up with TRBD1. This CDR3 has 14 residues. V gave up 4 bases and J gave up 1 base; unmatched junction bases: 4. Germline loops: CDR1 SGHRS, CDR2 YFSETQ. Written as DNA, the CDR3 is TGCGCCAGCAGCGTGGGGACAGCCCAAGAGACCCAGTACTTC. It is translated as CASSVGTAQETQYF.

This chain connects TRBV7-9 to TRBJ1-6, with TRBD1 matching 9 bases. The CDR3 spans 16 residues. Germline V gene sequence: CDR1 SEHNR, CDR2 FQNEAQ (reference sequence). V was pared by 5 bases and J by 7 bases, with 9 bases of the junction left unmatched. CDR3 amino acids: CASSGRTGVDNSPLHF. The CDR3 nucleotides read TGTGCCAGCAGCGGTAGGACAGGGGTCGACAATTCACCCCTCCACTTT.

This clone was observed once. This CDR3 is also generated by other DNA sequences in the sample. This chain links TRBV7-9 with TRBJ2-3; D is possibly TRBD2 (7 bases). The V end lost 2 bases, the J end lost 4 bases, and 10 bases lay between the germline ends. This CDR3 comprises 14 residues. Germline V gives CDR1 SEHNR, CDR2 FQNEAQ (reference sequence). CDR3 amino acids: CASSLTGGSDTQYF. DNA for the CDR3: TGTGCCAGCAGCTTAACGGGGGGCTCAGATACGCAGTATTTT.

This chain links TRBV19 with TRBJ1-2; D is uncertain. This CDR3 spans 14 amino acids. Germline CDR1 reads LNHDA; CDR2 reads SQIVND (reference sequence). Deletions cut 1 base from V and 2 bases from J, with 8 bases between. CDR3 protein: CASSIGSRNYGYTF. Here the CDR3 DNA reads TGTGCCAGTAGTATAGGGAGCAGAAACTATGGCTACACCTTC.

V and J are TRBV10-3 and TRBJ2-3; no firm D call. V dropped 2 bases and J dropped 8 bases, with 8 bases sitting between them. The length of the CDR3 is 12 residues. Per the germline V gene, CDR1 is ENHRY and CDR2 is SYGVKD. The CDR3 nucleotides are TGTGCCATCAGTGAGCGAGCGAGTACGCAGTATTTT. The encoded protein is CAISERASTQYF.

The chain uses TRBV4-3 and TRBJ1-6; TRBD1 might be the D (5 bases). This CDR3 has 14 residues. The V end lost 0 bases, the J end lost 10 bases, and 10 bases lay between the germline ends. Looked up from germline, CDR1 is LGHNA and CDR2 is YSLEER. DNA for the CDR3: TGCGCCAGCAGCCAAGACAGGGTTAGGTCACCCCTCCACTTT. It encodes CASSQDRVRSPLHF.

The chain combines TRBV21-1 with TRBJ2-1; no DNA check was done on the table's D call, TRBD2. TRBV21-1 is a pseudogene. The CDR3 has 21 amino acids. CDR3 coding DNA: TGTGCCAGCAGTACGCCGAAACCACCGGGACTAGCGGGGGGACGCTACAATGAGCAGTTCTTC. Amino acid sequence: CASSTPKPPGLAGGRYNEQFF.

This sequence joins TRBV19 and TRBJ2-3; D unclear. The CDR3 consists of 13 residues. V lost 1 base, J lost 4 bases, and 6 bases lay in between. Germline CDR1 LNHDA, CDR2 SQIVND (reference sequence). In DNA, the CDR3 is TGTGCCAGTAGTATAGTTGGAGCAGATACGCAGTATTTT. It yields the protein CASSIVGADTQYF.

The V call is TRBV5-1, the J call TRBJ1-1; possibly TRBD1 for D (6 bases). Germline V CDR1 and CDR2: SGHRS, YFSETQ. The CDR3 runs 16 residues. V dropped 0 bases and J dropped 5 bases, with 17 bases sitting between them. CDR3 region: CASSLAGGAQGTEAFF. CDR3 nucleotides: TGCGCCAGCAGCTTGGCCGGGGGGGCGCAGGGGACTGAAGCTTTCTTT.

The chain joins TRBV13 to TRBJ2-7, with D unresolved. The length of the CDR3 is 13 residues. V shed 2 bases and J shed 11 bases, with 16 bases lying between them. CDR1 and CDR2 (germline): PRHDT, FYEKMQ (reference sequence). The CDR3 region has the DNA TGTGCCAGCAGCTTAAAGTCCGAGGTTCTTGAGTACTTC. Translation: CASSLKSEVLEYF.

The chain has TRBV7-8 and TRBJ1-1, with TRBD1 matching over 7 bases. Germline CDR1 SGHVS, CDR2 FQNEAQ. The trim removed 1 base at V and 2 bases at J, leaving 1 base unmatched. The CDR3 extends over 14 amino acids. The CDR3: CASSLGTGNTEAFF. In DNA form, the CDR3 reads TGTGCCAGCAGCTTAGGGACAGGAAACACTGAAGCTTTCTTT.

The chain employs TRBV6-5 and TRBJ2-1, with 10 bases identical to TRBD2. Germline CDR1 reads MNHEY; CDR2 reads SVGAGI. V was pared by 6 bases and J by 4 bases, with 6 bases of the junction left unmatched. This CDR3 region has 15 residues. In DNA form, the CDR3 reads TGTGCCAGCAGCGCCAGACTAGCGGGTTACAATGAGCAGTTCTTC. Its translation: CASSARLAGYNEQFF.